Listed below are T cell receptor beta chains from one sample, sequenced in a study of identifying expanded T cells in peripheral blood. Measured with immunoSEQ multiplex PCR; TCRdb has only the in-frame clones, and not every one. The sample shows about 100,000 clones, approximately 88% of them seen only once. Sequencing was done on a sample of blood. The receptor source for this set is a person aged 18-70 years in good health. The CDR3 runs from the conserved cysteine through the conserved F or W.

V,J,CDR3
TRBV19,TRBJ1-1,CASSSPETGTQPRGGEAFF
TRBV2,TRBJ2-1,CASSDYEQFF
TRBV19,TRBJ2-2,CASRKQGPTGELFF
TRBV5-1,TRBJ1-2,CASRWGTGGYGYTF
TRBV29-1,TRBJ1-2,CSVEADRAFYGYTF
TRBV5-4,TRBJ1-2,CASSLDGGTGPANYGYTF
TRBV6-4,TRBJ2-2,CASSETTWSGELFF
TRBV4-1,TRBJ1-2,CASSQGVGTGTGYTF
TRBV7-9,TRBJ1-1,CVSSLRTGKTEAFF
TRBV19,TRBJ1-5,CASQGVRQPQHF
TRBV28,TRBJ1-3,CASSSREGRPSGNTIYF
TRBV18,TRBJ2-5,CASSPTGTLQETQYF
TRBV5-4,TRBJ2-7,CASSYGTTSGNYEQYF
TRBV4-1,TRBJ1-1,CASSQDRVRLTEAFF
TRBV7-3,TRBJ1-6,CASSLGRAADNSPLHF
TRBV5-1,TRBJ1-1,CASSLGQGVTEAFF
TRBV10-1,TRBJ2-1,CARPGLAGYNEQFF
TRBV30,TRBJ2-5,CAWSPGTGRQETQYF
TRBV19,TRBJ1-5,CASSPQGRVEPQHF
TRBV14,TRBJ1-4,CASSQGRGTATNEKLFF
TRBV6-6,TRBJ1-5,CASSFTGSSNQPQHF
TRBV6-5,TRBJ2-7,CASSARGEQYF
TRBV18,TRBJ2-7,CASSPPGQGFSYEQYF
TRBV10-3,TRBJ1-2,CATQPGSNYGYTF
TRBV12-5,TRBJ2-1,CASARGHNEQFF
TRBV6-1,TRBJ2-2,CASSGGTSGGNTGELFF
TRBV10-3,TRBJ2-1,CAISWTSGTYNEQFF
TRBV27,TRBJ1-3,CASSLRGFSGNTIYF
TRBV4-2,TRBJ1-3,CASSQDDLGYFSGNTIYF
TRBV27,TRBJ1-2,CASSLSATGFEGYTF
TRBV7-2,TRBJ2-7,CASSFSISPYEQYF
TRBV29-1,TRBJ1-1,CSVEWGANTEAFF
TRBV28,TRBJ2-5,CASSLVGKTQYF
TRBV19,TRBJ2-1,CASSTLAGGSNEQFF
TRBV7-9,TRBJ2-5,CASSPQRETQYF
TRBV30,TRBJ1-1,CAWSVGPNTEAFF
TRBV7-9,TRBJ1-1,CASSLGLLNTEAFF
TRBV30,TRBJ2-5,CAWSGTSGGKETQYF
TRBV5-1,TRBJ2-7,CASSPDRGEQYF
TRBV30,TRBJ1-2,CAWTVTGGTYGYTF
TRBV6-1,TRBJ2-3,CASSEQGSMVHTQYF
TRBV6-6,TRBJ2-7,CASSYEGSGYEQYF
TRBV27,TRBJ2-2,CASSSPRGELFF
TRBV2,TRBJ1-5,CASSKSGIPHSNQPQHF
TRBV11-2,TRBJ2-1,CASSLGLGNEQFF